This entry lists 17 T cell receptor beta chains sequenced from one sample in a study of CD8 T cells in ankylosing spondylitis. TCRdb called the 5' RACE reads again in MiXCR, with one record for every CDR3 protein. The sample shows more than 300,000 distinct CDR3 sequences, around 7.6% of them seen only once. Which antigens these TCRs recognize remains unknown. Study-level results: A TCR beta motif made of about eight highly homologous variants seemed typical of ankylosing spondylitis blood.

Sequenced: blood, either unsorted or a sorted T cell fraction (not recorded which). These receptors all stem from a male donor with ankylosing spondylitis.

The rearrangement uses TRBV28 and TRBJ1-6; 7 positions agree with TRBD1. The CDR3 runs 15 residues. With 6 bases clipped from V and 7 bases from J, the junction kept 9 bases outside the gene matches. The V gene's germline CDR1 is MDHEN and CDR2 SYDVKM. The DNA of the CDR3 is TGTGCCAGCAGGCCCGGGACAGTCGGAAATTCACCCCTCCACTTT. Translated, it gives CASRPGTVGNSPLHF.

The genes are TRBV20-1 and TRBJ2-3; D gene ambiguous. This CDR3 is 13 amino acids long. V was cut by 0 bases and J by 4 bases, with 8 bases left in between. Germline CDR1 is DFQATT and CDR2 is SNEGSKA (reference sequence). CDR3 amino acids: CSARDSGADTQYF. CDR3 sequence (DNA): TGCAGTGCTAGAGATTCTGGGGCAGATACGCAGTATTTT.

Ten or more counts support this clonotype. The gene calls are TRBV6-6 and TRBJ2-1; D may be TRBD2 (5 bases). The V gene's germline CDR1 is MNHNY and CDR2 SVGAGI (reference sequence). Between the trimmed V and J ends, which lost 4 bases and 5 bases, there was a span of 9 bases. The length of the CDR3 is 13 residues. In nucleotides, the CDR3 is TGTGCCAGCAGTTTGCAGCGGCACAATGAGCAGTTCTTC. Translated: CASSLQRHNEQFF.

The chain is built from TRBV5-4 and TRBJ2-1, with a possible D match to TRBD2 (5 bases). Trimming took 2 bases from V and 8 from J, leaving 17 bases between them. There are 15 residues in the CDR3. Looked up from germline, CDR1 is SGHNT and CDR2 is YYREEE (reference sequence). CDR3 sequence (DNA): TGTGCCAGCAGCTTTGGATTAACTAGGTGGGATGAGCAGTTCTTC. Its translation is CASSFGLTRWDEQFF.

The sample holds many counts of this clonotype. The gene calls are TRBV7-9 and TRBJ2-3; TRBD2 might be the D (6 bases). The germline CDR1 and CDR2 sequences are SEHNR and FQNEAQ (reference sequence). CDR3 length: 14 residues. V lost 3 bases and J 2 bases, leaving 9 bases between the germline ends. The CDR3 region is CASSFGGNTDTQYF. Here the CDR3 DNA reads TGTGCCAGCAGCTTCGGAGGGAACACAGATACGCAGTATTTT.

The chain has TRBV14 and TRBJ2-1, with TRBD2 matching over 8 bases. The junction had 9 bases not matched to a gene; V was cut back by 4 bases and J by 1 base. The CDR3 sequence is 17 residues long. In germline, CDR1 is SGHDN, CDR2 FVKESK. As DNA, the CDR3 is TGTGCCAGCAGCCCGGACAGCGGGAGCGCTTCCTACAATGAGCAGTTCTTC. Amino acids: CASSPDSGSASYNEQFF.

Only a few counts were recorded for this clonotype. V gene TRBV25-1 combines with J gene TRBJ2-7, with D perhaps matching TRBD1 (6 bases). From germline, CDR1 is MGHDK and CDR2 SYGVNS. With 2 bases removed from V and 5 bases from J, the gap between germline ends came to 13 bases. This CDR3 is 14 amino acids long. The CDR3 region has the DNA TGTGCCAGCAGTGAACCCCGCAGGGGCCACGAGCAGTACTTC. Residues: CASSEPRRGHEQYF.

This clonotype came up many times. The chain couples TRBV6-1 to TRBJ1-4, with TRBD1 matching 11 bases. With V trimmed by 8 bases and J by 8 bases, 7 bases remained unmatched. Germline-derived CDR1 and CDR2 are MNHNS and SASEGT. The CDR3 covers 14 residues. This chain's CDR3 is CASHPRTGGEKLFF. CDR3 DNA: TGTGCCAGCCACCCCCGGACAGGGGGCGAAAAACTGTTTTTT.

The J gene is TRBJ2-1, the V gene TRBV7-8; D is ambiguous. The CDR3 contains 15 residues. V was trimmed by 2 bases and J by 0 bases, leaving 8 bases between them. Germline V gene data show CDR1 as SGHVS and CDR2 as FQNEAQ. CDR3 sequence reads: CASSLTLGSYNEQFF. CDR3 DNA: TGTGCCAGCAGCTTAACCCTAGGCTCCTACAATGAGCAGTTCTTC. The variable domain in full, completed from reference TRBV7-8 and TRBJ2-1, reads GAGVSQSPRYKVAKRGQDVALRCDPISGHVSLFWYQQALGQGPEFLTYFQNEAQLDKSGLPSDRFFAERPEGSVSTLKIQRTQQEDSAVYLCASSLTLGSYNEQFFGPGTRLTVL.

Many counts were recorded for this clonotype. CDR3: CASSLALNYGYTF. CDR3 DNA sequence: TGTGCCAGCAGCTTAGCTCTTAACTATGGCTACACCTTC. The gene calls are TRBV7-8 and TRBJ1-2, with D unclear. The ends were cut back, 0 bases at V and 1 base at J, with 3 bases in the middle. The CDR3 consists of 13 residues. Per the germline V gene, CDR1 is SGHVS and CDR2 is FQNEAQ.

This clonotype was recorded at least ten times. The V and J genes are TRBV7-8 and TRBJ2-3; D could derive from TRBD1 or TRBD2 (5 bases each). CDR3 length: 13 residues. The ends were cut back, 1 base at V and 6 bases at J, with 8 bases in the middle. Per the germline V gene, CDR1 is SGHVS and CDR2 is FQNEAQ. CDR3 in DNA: TGTGCCAGCAGCTTAGGACAGCGGGATACGCAGTATTTT. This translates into CASSLGQRDTQYF.

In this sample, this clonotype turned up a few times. Here the CDR3 DNA reads TGCGCCAGCAGCTTAACTAGCGGGAGTACTGAGCAGTTCTTC. This gives the protein CASSLTSGSTEQFF. V gene TRBV5-1 combines with J gene TRBJ2-1, with 11 positions matching TRBD2. This CDR3 comprises 14 residues. With V trimmed by 2 bases and J by 9 bases, 4 bases remained unmatched. Per the germline V gene, CDR1 is SGHRS and CDR2 is YFSETQ.

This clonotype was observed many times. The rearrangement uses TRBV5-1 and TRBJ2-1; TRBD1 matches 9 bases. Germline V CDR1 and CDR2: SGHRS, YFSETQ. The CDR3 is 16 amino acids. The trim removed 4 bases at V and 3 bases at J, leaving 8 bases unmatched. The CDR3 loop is CASSIGTGNSYNEQFF. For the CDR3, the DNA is TGCGCCAGCAGCATCGGGACAGGGAACAGCTACAATGAGCAGTTCTTC. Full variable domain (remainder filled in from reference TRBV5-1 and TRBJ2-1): KAGVTQTPRYLIKTRGQQVTLSCSPISGHRSVSWYQQTPGQGLQFLFEYFSETQRNKGNFPGRFSGRQFSNSRSEMNVSTLELGDSALYLCASSIGTGNSYNEQFFGPGTRLTVL.

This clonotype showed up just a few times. CDR3 amino acids: CASALGLYNEQFF. Written as DNA, the CDR3 is TGTGCCAGCGCCCTGGGGCTATACAATGAGCAGTTCTTC. This chain links TRBV27 with TRBJ2-1; D perhaps matches TRBD1 (5 bases). CDR3 length: 13 amino acids. Germline CDR1 MNHEY, CDR2 SMNVEV (reference sequence). The V end lost 8 bases, the J end lost 4 bases, and 12 bases lay between the germline ends.

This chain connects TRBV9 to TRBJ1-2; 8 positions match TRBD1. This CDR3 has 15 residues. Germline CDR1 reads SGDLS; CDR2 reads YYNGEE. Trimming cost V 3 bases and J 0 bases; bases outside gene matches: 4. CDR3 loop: CASSGDRNTNYGYTF. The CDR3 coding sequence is TGTGCCAGCAGCGGGGACAGGAACACTAACTATGGCTACACCTTC.

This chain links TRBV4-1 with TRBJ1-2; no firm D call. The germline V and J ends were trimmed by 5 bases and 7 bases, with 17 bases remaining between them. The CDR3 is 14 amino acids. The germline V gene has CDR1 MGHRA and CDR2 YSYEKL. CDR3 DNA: TGCGCCAGCAGCTCCGGCAACGGGCGGAGTGGCTACACCTTC. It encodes CASSSGNGRSGYTF.

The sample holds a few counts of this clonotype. This CDR3 is CASSQLTSGIHNEQFF. DNA for the CDR3: TGTGCCAGCAGCCAATTGACTAGCGGGATCCACAATGAGCAGTTCTTC. The chain employs TRBV3-1 and TRBJ2-1, with 11 bases lining up with TRBD2. The CDR3 extends over 16 amino acids. Germline values: CDR1 LGHDT, CDR2 YNNKEL (reference sequence). V was clipped by 2 bases and J by 5 bases; unmatched bases: 5.